This T cell receptor beta chain was captured by sequencing in a study of tumor and adjacent non-tumor tissue in lung cancer. Study results and caveats: Tumor repertoires had a smaller top 100 clone share than normal lung.

This clonotype has just a few counts. The antigen is undetermined. Possible read error: a much larger clone is one base away. Three rounds of nested PCR, following a modified ARM-PCR protocol, produced the TCRbeta library. TCRdb reprocessed the multiplex PCR reads via MiXCR and lists one record per CDR3 protein. The data hold tens of thousands of distinct CDR3 sequences, with almost 60% observed a single time. RNA was extracted from bulk tissue without any cell sorting. Material for sequencing was lung tumor tissue. The clonotype comes from a man aged 45-65 years with non-small cell lung cancer.

The CDR3 region is CASSLGQGIYVYTF. The CDR3 DNA sequence: TGTGCCAGCAGCCTTGGACAGGGCATCTATGTCTACACCTTC. This chain joins TRBV14 and TRBJ1-2; 8 nucleotides match TRBD1. Germline CDR1 SGHDN, CDR2 FVKESK. CDR3 length: 14 amino acids.